This TCR beta chain was captured by sequencing in a study of shared clonotypes between healthy human individuals. The assay was immunoSEQ multiplex PCR, and TCRdb's table has in-frame clones only and misses some. The table includes more than 850,000 clones, around 78% detected once. This clone was seen only once. V lost 1 base and J lost 4, with 10 bases in between. The length of the CDR3 is 15 residues. Germline-derived CDR1 and CDR2 are SGHNT and YENEEA. The sequence was obtained from a man aged 18-30 years in good health. Some clones in this sample may be carry-over from other donors' samples. Sequences were obtained from memory CD4+ T cells from PBMCs. Subset here: CD45RA-negative fraction. The chain recombines TRBV11-3 with TRBJ2-2; no clear D gene. CDR3 sequence reads: CASSLVGGTTGELFF. In nucleotides, the CDR3 is TGTGCCAGCAGCTTAGTAGGCGGAACCACCGGGGAGCTGTTTTTT.